This T cell receptor (beta chain) was sequenced in a study of radiotherapy plus CTLA-4 blockade in lung cancer. Study at large: Objective responses were observed in 15% to 20% of patients, and disease control was achieved by approximately 32%.

Those with chemo-refractory metastatic non-small-cell lung cancer were treated with focal radiation combined with CTLA-4 blockade using ipilimumab. Sequencing used immunoSEQ multiplex PCR; TCRdb keeps in-frame clones, though not all of them. The sample has about 95,000 clones, roughly four fifths seen once. As to this clone: The antigen is unknown.

Broader study findings: Researchers report tumor-derived TCR clones expanding in blood after radiotherapy plus ipilimumab.

The CDR3 is 13 residues long. V lost 1 base and J lost 5, with 8 bases in between. In germline, CDR1 is MNHEY, CDR2 SMNVEV (reference sequence). The sequences come from peripheral blood, collected from a patient treated with radiotherapy plus ipilimumab. The clonotype originates from a human donor with non-small cell lung cancer who had stable disease on radiotherapy plus ipilimumab. The chain is built from TRBV27 and TRBJ2-5; the D is unclear. CDR3 bases: TGTGCCAGCAGTTTATACGGGCGTGAGACCCAGTACTTC. It specifies CASSLYGRETQYF.